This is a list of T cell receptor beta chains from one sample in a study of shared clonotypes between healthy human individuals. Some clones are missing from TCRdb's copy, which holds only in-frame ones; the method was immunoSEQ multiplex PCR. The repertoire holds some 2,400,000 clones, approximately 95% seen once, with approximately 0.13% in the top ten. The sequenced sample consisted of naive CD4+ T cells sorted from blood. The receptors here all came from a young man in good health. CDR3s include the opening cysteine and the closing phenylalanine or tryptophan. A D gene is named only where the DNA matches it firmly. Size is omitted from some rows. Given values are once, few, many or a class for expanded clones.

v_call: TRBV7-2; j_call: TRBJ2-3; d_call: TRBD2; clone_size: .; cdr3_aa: CASSLVSGIGNTQYF; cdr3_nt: TGTGCCAGCAGCTTAGTTAGCGGGATAGGTAATACGCAGTATTTT
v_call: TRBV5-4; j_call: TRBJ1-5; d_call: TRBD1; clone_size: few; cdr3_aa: CASSPDRGVQPQHF; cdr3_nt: TGTGCCAGCAGCCCTGACAGGGGAGTCCAGCCCCAGCATTTT
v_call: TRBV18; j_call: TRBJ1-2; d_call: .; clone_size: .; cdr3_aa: CASSPVETPNYGYTF; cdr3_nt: TGTGCCAGCTCACCAGTTGAGACACCGAACTATGGCTACACCTTC
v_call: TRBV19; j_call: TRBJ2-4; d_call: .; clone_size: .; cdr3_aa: CASSKRDRLAKNIQYF; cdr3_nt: TGTGCCAGTAGTAAAAGGGACCGACTAGCCAAAAACATTCAGTACTTC
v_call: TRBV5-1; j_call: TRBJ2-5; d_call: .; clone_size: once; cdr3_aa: CASSRSVGETQYF; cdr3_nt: TGCGCCAGCAGCAGGAGTGTCGGAGAGACCCAGTACTTC
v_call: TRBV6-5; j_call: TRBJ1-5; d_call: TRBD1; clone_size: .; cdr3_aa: CASSTGALNQPQHF; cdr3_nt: TGTGCCAGCAGTACAGGGGCCTTAAATCAGCCCCAGCATTTT
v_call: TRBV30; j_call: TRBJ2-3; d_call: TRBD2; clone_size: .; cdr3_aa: CAWSSSGGNTDTQYF; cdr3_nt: TGTGCCTGGAGTTCTAGCGGGGGGAACACAGATACGCAGTATTTT
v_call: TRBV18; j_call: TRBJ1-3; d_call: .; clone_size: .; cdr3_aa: CASSLLGGGGGGNTIYF; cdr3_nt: TGTGCCAGCTCCCTCCTAGGAGGAGGGGGTGGAGGAAACACCATATATTTT
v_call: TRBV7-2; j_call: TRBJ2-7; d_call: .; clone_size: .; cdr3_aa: CASTSGLPPVEQYF; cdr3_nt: TGTGCCAGCACCTCAGGGCTACCGCCGGTCGAGCAGTACTTC
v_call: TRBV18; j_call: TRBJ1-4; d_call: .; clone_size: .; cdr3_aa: CASSPPTNEKLFF; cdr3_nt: TGTGCCAGCTCACCCCCAACTAATGAAAAACTGTTTTTT
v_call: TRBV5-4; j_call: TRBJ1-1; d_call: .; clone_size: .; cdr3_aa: CASRPEGTLNTEAFF; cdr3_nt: TGTGCCAGCAGACCGGAGGGGACATTGAACACTGAAGCTTTCTTT
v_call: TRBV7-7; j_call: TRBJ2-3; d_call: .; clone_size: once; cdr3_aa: CASSPGETDTQYF; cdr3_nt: TGTGCTAGCAGCCCAGGGGAGACAGATACGCAGTATTTT
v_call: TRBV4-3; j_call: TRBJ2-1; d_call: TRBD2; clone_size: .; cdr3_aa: CASSPTYYGTSGRDNEQFF; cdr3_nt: TGCGCCAGCAGCCCTACATATTATGGCACTAGCGGGAGGGACAATGAGCAGTTCTTC
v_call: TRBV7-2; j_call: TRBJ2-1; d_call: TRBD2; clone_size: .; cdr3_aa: CASSLGLAGGLGHNEQFF; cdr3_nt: TGTGCCAGCAGCTTAGGACTAGCGGGGGGCCTGGGACACAATGAGCAGTTCTTC
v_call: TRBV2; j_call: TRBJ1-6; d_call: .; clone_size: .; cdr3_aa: CASRDKLSSYNSPLHF; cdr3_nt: TGTGCCAGCAGGGACAAACTAAGCTCCTATAATTCACCCCTCCACTTT
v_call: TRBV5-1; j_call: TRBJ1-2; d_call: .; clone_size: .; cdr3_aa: CASSLASGRDIYGYTF; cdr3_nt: TGCGCCAGCAGCTTGGCCTCGGGGCGGGATATCTATGGCTACACCTTC
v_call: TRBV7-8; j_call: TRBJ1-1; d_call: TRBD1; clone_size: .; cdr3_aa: CASSLGTGNMNTEAFF; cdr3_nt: TGTGCCAGCAGCCTCGGGACAGGGAACATGAACACTGAAGCTTTCTTT
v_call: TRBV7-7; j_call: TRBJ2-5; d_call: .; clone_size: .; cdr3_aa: CASSSDYRETQYF; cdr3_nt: TGTGCTAGCAGCTCGGACTACCGCGAGACCCAGTACTTC
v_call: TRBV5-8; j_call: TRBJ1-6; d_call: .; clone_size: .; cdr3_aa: CASSWPGSPLHF; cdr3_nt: TGTGCCAGCAGCTGGCCGGGTTCACCCCTCCACTTT
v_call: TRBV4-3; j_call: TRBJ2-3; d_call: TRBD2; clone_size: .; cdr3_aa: CASSQDLAGTDTQYF; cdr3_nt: TGCGCCAGCAGCCAAGACCTAGCGGGAACAGATACGCAGTATTTT
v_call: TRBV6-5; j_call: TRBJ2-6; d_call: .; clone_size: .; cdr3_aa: CASSYEWGANVLTF; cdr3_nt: TGTGCCAGCAGTTATGAGTGGGGGGCCAACGTCCTGACTTTC
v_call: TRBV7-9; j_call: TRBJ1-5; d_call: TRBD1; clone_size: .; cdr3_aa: CASSLGAGTDSNQPQHF; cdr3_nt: TGTGCCAGCAGCTTAGGGGCCGGGACAGATAGCAATCAGCCCCAGCATTTT
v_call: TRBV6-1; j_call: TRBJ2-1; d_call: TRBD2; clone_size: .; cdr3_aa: CASSEKGLWAHEQFF; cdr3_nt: TGTGCCAGCAGTGAGAAGGGACTATGGGCCCATGAGCAGTTCTTC
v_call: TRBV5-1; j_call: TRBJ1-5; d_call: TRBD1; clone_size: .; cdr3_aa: CASSLGQGQPQHF; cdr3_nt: TGCGCCAGCAGCTTGGGACAGGGTCAGCCCCAGCATTTT
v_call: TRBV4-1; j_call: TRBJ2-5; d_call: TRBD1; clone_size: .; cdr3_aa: CASSQHKTGTGGQETQYF; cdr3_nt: TGCGCCAGCAGCCAACATAAAACCGGGACAGGGGGCCAAGAGACCCAGTACTTC
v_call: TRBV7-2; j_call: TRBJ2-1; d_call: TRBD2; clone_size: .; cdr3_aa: CASSSERGYNEQFF; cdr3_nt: TGTGCCAGCAGCTCCGAGCGGGGTTACAATGAGCAGTTCTTC
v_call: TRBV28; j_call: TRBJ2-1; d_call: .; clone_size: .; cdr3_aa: CASSSRINEQFF; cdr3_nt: TGTGCCAGCAGTTCCCGTATCAATGAGCAGTTCTTC
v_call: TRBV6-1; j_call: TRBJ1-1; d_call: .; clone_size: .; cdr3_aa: CASSAYGFQAFF; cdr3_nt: TGTGCCAGCAGTGCGTACGGGTTCCAAGCTTTCTTT
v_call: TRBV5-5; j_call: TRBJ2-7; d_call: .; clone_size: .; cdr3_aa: CASSLTRGEIYEQYF; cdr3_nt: TGTGCCAGCAGCCTTACTAGGGGGGAGATATACGAGCAGTACTTC
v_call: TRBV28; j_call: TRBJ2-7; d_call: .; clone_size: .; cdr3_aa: CASRPRGLGSSYEQYF; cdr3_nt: TGTGCCAGCAGGCCACGAGGACTTGGGAGCTCCTACGAGCAGTACTTC
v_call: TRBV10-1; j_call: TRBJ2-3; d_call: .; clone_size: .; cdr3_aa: CASSESGRYTQYF; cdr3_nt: TGCGCCAGCAGTGAGTCGGGGAGATATACGCAGTATTTT
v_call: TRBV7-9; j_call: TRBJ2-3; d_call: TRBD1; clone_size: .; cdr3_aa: CASSSGTGGPSTDTQYF; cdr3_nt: TGTGCCAGCAGTTCTGGGACAGGGGGCCCTAGCACAGATACGCAGTATTTT
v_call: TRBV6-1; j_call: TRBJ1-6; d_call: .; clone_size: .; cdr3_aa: CASSEAEGRRSPLHF; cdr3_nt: TGTGCCAGCAGTGAAGCGGAGGGTCGTAGGTCACCCCTCCACTTT
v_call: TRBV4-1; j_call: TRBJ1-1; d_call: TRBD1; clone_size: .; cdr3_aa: CASSQGPDRVAGTEAFF; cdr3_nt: TGCGCCAGCAGCCAAGGGCCCGACAGGGTTGCGGGCACTGAAGCTTTCTTT
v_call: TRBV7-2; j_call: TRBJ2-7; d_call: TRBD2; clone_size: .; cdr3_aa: CASSGGGYEQYF; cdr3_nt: TGTGCCAGCAGCGGGGGAGGGTACGAGCAGTACTTC
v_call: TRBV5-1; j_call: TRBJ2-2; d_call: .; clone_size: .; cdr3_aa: CASSLVQGSGELFF; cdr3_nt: TGCGCCAGCAGCTTGGTTCAGGGGTCGGGGGAGCTGTTTTTT
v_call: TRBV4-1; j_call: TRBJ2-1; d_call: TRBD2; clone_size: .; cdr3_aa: CASSPNVLAGGPSLDEQFF; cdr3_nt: TGCGCCAGCAGCCCAAATGTACTAGCGGGAGGGCCAAGTCTCGATGAGCAGTTCTTC
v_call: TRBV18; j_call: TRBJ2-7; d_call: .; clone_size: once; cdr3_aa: CASSPAQAQSYEQYF; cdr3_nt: TGTGCCAGCTCACCGGCACAGGCCCAATCCTACGAGCAGTACTTC
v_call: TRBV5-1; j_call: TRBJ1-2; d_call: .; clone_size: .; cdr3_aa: CASSTDRGNYGYTF; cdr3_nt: TGCGCCAGCAGCACTGACCGGGGCAACTATGGCTACACCTTC
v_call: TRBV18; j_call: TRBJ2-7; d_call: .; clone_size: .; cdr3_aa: CASSDPRQALEQYF; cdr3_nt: TGTGCCAGCTCAGACCCCCGGCAGGCCCTCGAGCAGTACTTC
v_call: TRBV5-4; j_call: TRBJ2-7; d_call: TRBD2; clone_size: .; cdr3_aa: CASSTPSGSSYEQYF; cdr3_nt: TGTGCCAGCAGCACACCTAGCGGAAGCTCCTACGAGCAGTACTTC
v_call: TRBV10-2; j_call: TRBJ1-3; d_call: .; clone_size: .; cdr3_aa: CASSDGGSLGNTIYF; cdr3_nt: TGCGCCAGCAGTGATGGCGGCTCGCTTGGAAACACCATATATTTT
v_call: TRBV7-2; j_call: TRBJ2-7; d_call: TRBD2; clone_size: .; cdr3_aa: CASRDGGTYEQYF; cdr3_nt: TGTGCCAGCAGAGACGGGGGGACCTACGAGCAGTACTTC
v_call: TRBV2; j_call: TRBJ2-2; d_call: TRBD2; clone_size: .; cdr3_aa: CASRIAGVARTGELFF; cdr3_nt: TGTGCCAGCCGGATAGCGGGGGTCGCTAGGACCGGGGAGCTGTTTTTT
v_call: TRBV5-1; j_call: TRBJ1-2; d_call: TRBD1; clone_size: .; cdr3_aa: CASSLGQGADGYTF; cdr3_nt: TGCGCCAGCAGCTTGGGACAGGGGGCGGATGGCTACACCTTC
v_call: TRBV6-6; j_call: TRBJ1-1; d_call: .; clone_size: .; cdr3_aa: CASTVRGDPEAFF; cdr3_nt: TGTGCCAGCACGGTCCGAGGGGACCCGGAAGCTTTCTTT
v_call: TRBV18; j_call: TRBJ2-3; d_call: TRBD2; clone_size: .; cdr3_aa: CASSLRTSGYTDTQYF; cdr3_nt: TGTGCCAGCTCTCTACGGACTAGCGGGTACACAGATACGCAGTATTTT
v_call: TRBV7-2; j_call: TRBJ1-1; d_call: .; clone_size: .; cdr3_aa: CASSLAQGRTEAFF; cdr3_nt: TGTGCCAGCAGCTTAGCGCAGGGAAGGACTGAAGCTTTCTTT
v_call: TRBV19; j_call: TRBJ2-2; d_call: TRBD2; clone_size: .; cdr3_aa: CASSIESGSTGELFF; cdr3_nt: TGTGCCAGTAGTATAGAAAGCGGGAGCACCGGGGAGCTGTTTTTT
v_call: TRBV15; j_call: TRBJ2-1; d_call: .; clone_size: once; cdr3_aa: CATSSSPRGSYNEQFF; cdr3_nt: TGTGCCACCAGCAGTTCCCCGCGGGGATCCTACAATGAGCAGTTCTTC
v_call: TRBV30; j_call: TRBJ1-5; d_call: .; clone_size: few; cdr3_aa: CSLERRNQPQHF; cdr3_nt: TGTTCTCTTGAGAGGAGGAATCAGCCCCAGCATTTT
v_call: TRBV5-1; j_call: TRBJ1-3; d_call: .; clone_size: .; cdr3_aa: CASSSGFSGNTIYF; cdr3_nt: TGCGCCAGCAGCTCGGGGTTCTCTGGAAACACCATATATTTT
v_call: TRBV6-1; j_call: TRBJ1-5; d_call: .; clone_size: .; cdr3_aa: CASSEIPPTVRGNQPQHF; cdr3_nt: TGTGCCAGCAGTGAAATCCCCCCGACGGTGAGAGGCAATCAGCCCCAGCATTTT
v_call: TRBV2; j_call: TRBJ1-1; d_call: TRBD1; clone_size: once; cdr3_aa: CARETGGPNTEAFF; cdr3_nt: TGTGCCAGAGAGACAGGGGGCCCGAACACTGAAGCTTTCTTT
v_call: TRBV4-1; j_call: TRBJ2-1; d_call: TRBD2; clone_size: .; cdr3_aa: CASSQGTSGTSYNEQFF; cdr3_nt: TGCGCCAGCAGCCAAGGGACTAGCGGGACCTCCTACAATGAGCAGTTCTTC